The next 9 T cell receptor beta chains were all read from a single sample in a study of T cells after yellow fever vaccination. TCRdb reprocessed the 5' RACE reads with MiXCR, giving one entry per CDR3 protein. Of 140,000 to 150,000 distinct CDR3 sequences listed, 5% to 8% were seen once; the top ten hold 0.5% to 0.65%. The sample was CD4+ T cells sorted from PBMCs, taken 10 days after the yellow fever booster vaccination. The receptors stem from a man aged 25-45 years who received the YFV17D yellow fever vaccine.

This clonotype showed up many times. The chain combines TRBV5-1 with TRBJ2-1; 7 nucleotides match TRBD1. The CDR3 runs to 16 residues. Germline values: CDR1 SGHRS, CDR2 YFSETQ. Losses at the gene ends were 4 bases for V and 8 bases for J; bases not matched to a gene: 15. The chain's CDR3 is CASSATGEPNVDEQFF. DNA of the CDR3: TGCGCCAGCAGCGCTACAGGGGAGCCTAACGTCGATGAGCAGTTCTTC.

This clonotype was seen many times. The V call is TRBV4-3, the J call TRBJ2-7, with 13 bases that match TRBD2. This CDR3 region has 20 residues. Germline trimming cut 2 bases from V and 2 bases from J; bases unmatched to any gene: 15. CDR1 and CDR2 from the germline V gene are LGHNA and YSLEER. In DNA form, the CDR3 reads TGCGCCAGCAGCCAAACCCATGAGACTAGCGGGAGGCCCCACACCTACGAGCAGTACTTC. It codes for CASSQTHETSGRPHTYEQYF.

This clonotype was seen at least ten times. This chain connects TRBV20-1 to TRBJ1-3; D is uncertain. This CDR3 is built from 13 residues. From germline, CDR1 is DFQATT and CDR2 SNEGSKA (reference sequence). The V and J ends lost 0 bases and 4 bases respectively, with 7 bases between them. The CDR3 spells CSARDPRGNTIYF. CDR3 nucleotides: TGCAGTGCTAGAGACCCCCGAGGAAACACCATATATTTT.

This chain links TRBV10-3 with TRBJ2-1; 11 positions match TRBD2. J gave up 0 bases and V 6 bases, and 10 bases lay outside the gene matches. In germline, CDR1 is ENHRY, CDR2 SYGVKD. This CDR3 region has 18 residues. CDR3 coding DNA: TGTGCCATCAGGGGTTTAGCGGGAGGGGGGGACTCCTACAATGAGCAGTTCTTC. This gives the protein CAIRGLAGGGDSYNEQFF.

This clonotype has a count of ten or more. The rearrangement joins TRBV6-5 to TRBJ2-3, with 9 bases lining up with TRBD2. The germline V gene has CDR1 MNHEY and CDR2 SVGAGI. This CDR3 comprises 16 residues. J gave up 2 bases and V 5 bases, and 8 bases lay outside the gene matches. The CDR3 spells CASSTRSGSVTDTQYF. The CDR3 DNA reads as TGTGCCAGCAGTACCCGTAGCGGGAGTGTCACAGATACGCAGTATTTT.

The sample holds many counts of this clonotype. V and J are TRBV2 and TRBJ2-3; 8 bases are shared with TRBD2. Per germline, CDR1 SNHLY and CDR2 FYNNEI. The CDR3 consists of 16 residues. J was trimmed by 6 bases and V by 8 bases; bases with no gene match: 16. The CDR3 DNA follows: TGTGCCAGCTCCGAAAGGGATAGCGGGATTGTGGATACGCAGTATTTT. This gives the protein CASSERDSGIVDTQYF.

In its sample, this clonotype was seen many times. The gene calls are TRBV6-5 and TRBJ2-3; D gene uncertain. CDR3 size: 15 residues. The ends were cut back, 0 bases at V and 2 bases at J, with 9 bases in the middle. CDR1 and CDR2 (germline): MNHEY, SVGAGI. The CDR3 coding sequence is TGTGCCAGCAGTTACTCTGGTAGAGCCACAGATACGCAGTATTTT. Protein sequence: CASSYSGRATDTQYF.

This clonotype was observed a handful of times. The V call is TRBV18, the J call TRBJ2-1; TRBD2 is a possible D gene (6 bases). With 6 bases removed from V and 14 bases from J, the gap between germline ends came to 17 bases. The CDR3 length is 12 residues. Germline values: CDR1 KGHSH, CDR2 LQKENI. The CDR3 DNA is TGTGCCAGCTCCCAGGCCGGGAGTCGAAAGTTCTTC. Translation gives CASSQAGSRKFF.

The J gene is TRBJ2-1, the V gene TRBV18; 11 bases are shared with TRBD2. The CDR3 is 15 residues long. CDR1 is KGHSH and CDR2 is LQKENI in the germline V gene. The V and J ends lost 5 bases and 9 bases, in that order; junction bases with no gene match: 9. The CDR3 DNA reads TGTGCCAGCTCAGAGACTAGCGGGACATATGGTGAGCAGTTCTTC. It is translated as CASSETSGTYGEQFF.